Detailed here is one T cell receptor (beta chain). Antigen unknown. Germline CDR1 KGHSH, CDR2 LQKENI. The CDR3 is 16 residues long. The V segment lost 2 bases and the J segment 9 bases; nucleotides outside the gene matches: 8. The data derive from a study of cytomegalovirus exposure and HLA in healthy donors. As for the study in general: The roughly 120 million unique TCR beta sequences, from 150 million to 200 million T cells, were found by an earlier analysis.

It was with 60 Vbeta and 13 Jbeta primers that the PCR ran. Using immunoSEQ multiplex PCR, the repertoire was profiled, and TCRdb retains in-frame clones only, with some absent. The table lists 110,000 to 150,000 clones, approximately 70% of them singletons. Study-wide results and caveats: One later analysis reportedly identified an Asian-associated ancestry cluster that showed fewer N-insertions than the approximately 670-donor mean. Presence/absence analyses treated sequencing depth as roughly uniform across donors. Rare TCR sequences dominated, though some public TCRs recurred in many donors.

The chain carries TRBV18 and TRBJ2-1, with 12 bases identical to TRBD2. This receptor was taken from a woman aged 55 to 70 in good health and CMV-seropositive. Source material: PBMCs. The CDR3 loop reads CASSPGPSGRVGEQFF. The CDR3 region has the DNA TGTGCCAGCTCACCAGGTCCTAGCGGGAGGGTTGGTGAGCAGTTCTTC.